This TCR beta chain was obtained from a study of T cell responses to AZD1222 COVID-19 vaccine. Generated by immunoSEQ multiplex PCR, the TCRdb table keeps only in-frame clones and is missing some. The sample has about 200,000 clones; approximately 92% are singletons. Germline V gives CDR1 SGHAT, CDR2 FQNNGV. Trimming removed 0 bases from V and 8 bases from J, with 10 bases in between. This CDR3 has 14 amino acids. Notes on the study in general: Donors were largely white British and mainly female; clonal diversity was possibly underestimated.

Only a few counts were recorded for this clone. Its antigen is currently unknown. The chain uses TRBV11-2 and TRBJ1-4; maybe TRBD1 (5 bases). The sequence was obtained from an adult in good health. This sample comprised peripheral blood, obtained on day 0 of AZD1222 vaccination. The chain's CDR3 is CASSLDREEEKLFF. The CDR3, as DNA: TGTGCCAGCAGCTTAGACAGGGAGGAGGAAAAACTGTTTTTT.